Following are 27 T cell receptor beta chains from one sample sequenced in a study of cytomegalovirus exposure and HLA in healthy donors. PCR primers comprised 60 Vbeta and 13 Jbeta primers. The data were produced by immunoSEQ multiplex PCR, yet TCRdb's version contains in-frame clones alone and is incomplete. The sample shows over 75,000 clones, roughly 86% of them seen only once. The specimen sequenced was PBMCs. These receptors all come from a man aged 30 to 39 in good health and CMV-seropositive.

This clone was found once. The DNA for the CDR3 is TGTGCCAGCAGGCAGACTAGCGGAGGCATTCAGTACTTC. Amino acid sequence: CASRQTSGGIQYF. J is TRBJ2-4 and V is TRBV6-5; 9 bases are a match to TRBD2. V trimming: 6 bases; J trimming: 9 bases; junction bases outside the gene matches: 6. The CDR3 has 13 residues. Germline V gene sequence: CDR1 MNHEY, CDR2 SVGAGI.

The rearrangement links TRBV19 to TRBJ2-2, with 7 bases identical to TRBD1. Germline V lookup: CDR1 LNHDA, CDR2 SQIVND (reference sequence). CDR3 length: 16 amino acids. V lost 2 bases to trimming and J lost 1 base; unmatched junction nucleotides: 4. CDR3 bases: TGTGCCAGTAGTATACTCGGGACAGTGAACACCGGGGAGCTGTTTTTT. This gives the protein CASSILGTVNTGELFF.

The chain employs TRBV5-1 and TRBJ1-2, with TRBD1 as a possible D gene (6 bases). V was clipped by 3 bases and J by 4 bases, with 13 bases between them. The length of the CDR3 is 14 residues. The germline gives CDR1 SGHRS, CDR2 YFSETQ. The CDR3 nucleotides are TGCGCCAGCAGCTCCAACCTACAGGGCTATGGCTACACCTTC. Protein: CASSSNLQGYGYTF.

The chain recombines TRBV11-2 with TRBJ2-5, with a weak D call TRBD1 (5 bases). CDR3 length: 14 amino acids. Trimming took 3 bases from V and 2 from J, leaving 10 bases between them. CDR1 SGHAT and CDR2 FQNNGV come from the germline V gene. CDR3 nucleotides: TGTGCCAGCAGCTTGGGGCAGATACAAGAGACCCAGTACTTC. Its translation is CASSLGQIQETQYF. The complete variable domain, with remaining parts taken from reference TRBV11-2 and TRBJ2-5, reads EAGVAQSPRYKIIEKRQSVAFWCNPISGHATLYWYQQILGQGPKLLIQFQNNGVVDDSQLPKDRFSAERLKGVDSTLKIQPAKLEDSAVYLCASSLGQIQETQYFGPGTRLLVL.

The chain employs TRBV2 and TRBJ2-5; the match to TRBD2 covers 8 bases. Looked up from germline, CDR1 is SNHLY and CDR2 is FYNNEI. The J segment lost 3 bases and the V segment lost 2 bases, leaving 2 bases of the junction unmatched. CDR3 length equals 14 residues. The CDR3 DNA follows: TGTGCCAGCAGTGAATTGGGACTAGAAGAGACCCAGTACTTC. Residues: CASSELGLEETQYF.

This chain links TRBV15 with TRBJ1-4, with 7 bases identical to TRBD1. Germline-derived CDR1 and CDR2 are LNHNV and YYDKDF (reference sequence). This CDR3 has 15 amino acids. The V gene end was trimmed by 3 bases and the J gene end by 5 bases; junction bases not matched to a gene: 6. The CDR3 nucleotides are TGTGCCACCAGCAGGAGACAGGGCGGGAATGAAAAACTGTTTTTT. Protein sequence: CATSRRQGGNEKLFF.

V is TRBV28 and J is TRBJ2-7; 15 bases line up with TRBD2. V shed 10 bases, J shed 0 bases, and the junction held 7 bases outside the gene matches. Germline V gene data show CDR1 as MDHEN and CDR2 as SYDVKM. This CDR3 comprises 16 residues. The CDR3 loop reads CATWTSGRGVSYEQYF. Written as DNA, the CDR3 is TGTGCCACCTGGACTAGCGGGAGGGGAGTCTCCTACGAGCAGTACTTC.

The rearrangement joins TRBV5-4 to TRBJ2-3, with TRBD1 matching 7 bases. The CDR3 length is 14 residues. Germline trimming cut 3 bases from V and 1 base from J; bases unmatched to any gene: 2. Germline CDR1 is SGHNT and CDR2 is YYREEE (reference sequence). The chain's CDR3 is CASSYTGGTDTQYF. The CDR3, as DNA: TGTGCCAGCAGCTACACAGGGGGCACAGATACGCAGTATTTT.

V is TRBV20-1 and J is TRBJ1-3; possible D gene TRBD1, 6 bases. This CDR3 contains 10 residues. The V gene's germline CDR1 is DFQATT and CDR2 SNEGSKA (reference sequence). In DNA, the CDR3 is TGCAGCACAGGGGGAAACACCATATATTTT. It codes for CSTGGNTIYF.

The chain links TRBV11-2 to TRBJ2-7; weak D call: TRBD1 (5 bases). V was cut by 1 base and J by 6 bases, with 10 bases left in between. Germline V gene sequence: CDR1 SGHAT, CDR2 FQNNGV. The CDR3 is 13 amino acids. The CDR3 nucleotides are TGTGCCAGCAGCTTAGCCCCAGGGTTCGAGCAGTACTTC. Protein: CASSLAPGFEQYF. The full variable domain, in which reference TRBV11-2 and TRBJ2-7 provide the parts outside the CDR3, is EAGVAQSPRYKIIEKRQSVAFWCNPISGHATLYWYQQILGQGPKLLIQFQNNGVVDDSQLPKDRFSAERLKGVDSTLKIQPAKLEDSAVYLCASSLAPGFEQYFGPGTRLTVT.

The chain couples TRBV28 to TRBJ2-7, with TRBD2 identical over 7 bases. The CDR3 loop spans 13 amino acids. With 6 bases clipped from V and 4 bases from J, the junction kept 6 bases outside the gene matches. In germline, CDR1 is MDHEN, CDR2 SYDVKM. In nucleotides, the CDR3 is TGTGCCAGCAGGGGGACTACAGGATACGAGCAGTACTTC. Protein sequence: CASRGTTGYEQYF.

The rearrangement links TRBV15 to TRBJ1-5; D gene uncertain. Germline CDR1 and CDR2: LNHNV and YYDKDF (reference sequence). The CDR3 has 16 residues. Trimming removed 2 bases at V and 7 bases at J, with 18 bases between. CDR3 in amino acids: CATSRKLSGIGQPQHF. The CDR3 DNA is TGTGCCACCAGCAGAAAGCTGTCGGGTATCGGGCAGCCCCAGCATTTT.

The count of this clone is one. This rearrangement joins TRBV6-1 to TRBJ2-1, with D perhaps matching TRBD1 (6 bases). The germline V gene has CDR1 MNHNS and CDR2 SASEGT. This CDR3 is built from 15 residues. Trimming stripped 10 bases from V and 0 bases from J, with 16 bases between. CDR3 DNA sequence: TGTGCCATCACTTGGGGGCGAAGCTCCTACAATGAGCAGTTCTTC. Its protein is CAITWGRSSYNEQFF.

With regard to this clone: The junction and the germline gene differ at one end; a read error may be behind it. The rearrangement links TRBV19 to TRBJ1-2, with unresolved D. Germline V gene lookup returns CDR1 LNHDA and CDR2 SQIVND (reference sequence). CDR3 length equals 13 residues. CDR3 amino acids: CAGSIRGYYGYTF. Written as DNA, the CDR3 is TGTGCCGGTAGTATAAGAGGATACTATGGCTACACCTTC.

The CDR3 nucleotides are TGTGCCAGCAGCTTATCACTAGCGGGAGACGCGGAGACCCAGTACTTC. Amino acids: CASSLSLAGDAETQYF. The rearrangement joins TRBV7-2 to TRBJ2-5; TRBD2 matches 11 bases. CDR3 length: 16 amino acids. The junction had 7 bases not matched to a gene; V was cut back by 2 bases and J by 5 bases. Germline CDR1 is SGHTA and CDR2 is FQGNSA.

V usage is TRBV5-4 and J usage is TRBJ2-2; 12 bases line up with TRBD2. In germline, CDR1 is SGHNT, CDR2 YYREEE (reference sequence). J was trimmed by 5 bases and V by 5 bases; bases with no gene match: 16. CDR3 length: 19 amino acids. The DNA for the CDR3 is TGTGCCAGCAGTTATGAAGGGACTAGCGGGCCGATGAGGACCGGGGAGCTGTTTTTT. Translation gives CASSYEGTSGPMRTGELFF.

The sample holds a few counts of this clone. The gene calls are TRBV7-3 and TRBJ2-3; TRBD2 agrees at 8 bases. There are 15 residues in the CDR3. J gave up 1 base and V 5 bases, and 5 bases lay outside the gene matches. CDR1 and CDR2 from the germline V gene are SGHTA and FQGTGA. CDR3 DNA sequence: TGTGCCAGCAGCCCAGATAGCGGGGGCACAGATACGCAGTATTTT. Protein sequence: CASSPDSGGTDTQYF.

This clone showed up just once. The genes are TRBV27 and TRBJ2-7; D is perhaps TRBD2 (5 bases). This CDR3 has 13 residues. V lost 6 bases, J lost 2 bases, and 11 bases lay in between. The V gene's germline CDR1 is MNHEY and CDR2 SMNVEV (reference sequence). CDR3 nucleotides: TGTGCCAGCAGCGGCGGGTCCACCTACGAGCAGTACTTC. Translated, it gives CASSGGSTYEQYF.

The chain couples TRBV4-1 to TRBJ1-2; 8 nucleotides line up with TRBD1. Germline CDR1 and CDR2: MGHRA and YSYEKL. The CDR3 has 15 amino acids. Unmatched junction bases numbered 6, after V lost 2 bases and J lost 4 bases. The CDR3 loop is CASSQQGAIGYGYTF. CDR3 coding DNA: TGCGCCAGCAGCCAACAGGGGGCGATAGGCTATGGCTACACCTTC.

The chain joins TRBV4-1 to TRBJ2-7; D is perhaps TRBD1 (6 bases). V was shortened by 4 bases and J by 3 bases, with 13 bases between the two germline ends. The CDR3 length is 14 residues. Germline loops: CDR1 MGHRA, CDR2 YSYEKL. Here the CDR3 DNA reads TGCGCCAGCAGCCCCGTGGGACAACTCTACGAGCAGTACTTC. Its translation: CASSPVGQLYEQYF.

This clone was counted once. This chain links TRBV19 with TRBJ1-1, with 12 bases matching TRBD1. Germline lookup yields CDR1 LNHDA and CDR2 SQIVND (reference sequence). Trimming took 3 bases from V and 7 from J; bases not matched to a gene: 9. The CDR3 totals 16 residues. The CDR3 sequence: CASSMWPGTGGVEAFF. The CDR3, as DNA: TGTGCCAGTAGTATGTGGCCCGGGACAGGGGGCGTTGAAGCTTTCTTT.

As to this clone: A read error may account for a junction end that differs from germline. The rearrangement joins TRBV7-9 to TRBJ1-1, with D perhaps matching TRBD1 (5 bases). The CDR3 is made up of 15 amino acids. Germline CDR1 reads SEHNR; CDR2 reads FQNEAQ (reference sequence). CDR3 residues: CASTTSGEGRGEDFF. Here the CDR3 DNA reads TGTGCCAGCACCACCTCCGGGGAGGGGCGCGGTGAAGATTTCTTT.

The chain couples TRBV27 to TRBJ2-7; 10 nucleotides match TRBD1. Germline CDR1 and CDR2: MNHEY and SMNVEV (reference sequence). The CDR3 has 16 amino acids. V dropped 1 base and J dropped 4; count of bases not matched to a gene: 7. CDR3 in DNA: TGTGCCAGCAGTTTATATGAGGGGACAGGGGAATACGAGCAGTACTTC. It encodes CASSLYEGTGEYEQYF.

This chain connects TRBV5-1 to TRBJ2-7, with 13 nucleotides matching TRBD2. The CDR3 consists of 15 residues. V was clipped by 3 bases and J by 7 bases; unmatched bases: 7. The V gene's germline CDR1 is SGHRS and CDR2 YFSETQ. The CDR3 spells CASSSGTSGAGEQYF. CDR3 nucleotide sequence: TGCGCCAGCAGCTCGGGGACTAGCGGGGCCGGGGAGCAGTACTTC.

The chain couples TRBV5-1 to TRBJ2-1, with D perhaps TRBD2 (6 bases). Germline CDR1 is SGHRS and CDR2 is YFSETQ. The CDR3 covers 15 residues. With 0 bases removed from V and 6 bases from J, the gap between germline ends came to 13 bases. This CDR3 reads CASSLGTGAFNEQFF. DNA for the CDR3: TGCGCCAGCAGCTTGGGTACGGGAGCCTTCAATGAGCAGTTCTTC.

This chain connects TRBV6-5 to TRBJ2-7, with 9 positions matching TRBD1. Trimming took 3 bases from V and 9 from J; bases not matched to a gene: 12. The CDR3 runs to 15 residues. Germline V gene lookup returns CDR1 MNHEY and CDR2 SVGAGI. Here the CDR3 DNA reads TGTGCCAGCAGTTATGAGATTGGACAGGGGATCGGGCAGTACTTC. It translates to CASSYEIGQGIGQYF.

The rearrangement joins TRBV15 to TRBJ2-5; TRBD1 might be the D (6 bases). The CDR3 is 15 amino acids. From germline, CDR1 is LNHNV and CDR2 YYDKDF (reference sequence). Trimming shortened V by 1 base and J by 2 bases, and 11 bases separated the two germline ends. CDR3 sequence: CATSRGSGTQETQYF. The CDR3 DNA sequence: TGTGCCACCAGCAGAGGTTCCGGGACACAAGAGACCCAGTACTTC.